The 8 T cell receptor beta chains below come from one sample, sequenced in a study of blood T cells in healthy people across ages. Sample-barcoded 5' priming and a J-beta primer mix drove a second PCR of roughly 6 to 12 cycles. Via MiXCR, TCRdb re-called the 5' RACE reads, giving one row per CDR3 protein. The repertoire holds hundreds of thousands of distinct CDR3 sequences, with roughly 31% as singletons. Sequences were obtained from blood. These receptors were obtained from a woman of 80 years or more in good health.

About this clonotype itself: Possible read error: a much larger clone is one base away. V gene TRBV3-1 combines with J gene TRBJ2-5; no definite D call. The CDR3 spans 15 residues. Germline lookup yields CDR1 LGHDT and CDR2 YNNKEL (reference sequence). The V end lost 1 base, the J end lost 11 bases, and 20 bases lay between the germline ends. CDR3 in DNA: TGTGCCAGCAGCCAAGCGGTCACGGCTGGCTACGGGCAGTACTTC. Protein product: CASSQAVTAGYGQYF.

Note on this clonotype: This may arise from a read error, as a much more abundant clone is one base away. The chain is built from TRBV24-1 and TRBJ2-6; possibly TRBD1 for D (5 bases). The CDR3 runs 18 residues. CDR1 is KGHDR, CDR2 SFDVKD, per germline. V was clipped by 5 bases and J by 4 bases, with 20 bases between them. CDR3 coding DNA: TGTGCCACCAGTGTTAGTTCCTTCAGGGCTCAAGGGGCCAACGTCCTGACTTTC. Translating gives CATSVSSFRAQGANVLTF.

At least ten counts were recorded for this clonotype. In DNA form, the CDR3 reads TGCGCCAGCAGCCCTCAAGCCCTCCACAATGAGCAGTTCTTC. Its translation is CASSPQALHNEQFF. The chain has TRBV5-1 and TRBJ2-1; D is unresolved. The V and J ends lost 4 bases and 5 bases respectively, with 13 bases between them. Germline V gene lookup returns CDR1 SGHRS and CDR2 YFSETQ. This CDR3 has 14 residues.

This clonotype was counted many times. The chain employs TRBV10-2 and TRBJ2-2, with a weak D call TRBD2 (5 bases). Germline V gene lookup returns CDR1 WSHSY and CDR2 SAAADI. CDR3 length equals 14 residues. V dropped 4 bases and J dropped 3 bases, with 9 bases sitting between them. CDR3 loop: CASSVERYTGELFF. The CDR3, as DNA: TGCGCCAGCAGTGTGGAGCGGTACACCGGGGAGCTGTTTTTT.

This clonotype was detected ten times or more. In DNA form, the CDR3 reads TGTGCCAGCAGCTCCCTCGGTACAACATACGAGCAGTACTTC. Translation gives CASSSLGTTYEQYF. This rearrangement joins TRBV11-2 to TRBJ2-7; D is ambiguous. The V gene's germline CDR1 is SGHAT and CDR2 FQNNGV. This CDR3 spans 14 amino acids. V gave up 4 bases and J gave up 4 bases, with 14 bases separating them.

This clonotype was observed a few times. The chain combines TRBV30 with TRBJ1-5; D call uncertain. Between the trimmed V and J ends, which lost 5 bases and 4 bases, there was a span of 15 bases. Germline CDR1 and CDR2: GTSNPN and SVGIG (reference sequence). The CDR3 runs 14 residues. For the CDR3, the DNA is TGTGCCTGGTTGTGGCCTGGCGGGAATCAGCCCCAGCATTTT. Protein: CAWLWPGGNQPQHF.

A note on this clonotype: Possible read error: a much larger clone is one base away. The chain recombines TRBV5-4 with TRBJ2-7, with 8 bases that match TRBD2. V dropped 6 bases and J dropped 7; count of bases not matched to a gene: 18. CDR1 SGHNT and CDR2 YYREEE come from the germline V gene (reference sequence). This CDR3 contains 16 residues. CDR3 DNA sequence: TGTGCCAGCACCGAACCCGGGGGGGGCGCCTACAATGAGCAGTACTTC. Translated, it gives CASTEPGGGAYNEQYF.

This chain's CDR3 is CASSLGGGASGNTIYF. The CDR3 DNA is TGTGCCAGCAGCTTAGGCGGCGGAGCCTCTGGAAACACCATATATTTT. The V and J genes are TRBV7-9 and TRBJ1-3; D gene ambiguous. Germline-derived CDR1 and CDR2 are SEHNR and FQNEAQ (reference sequence). There are 16 residues in the CDR3. V shed 1 base and J shed 0 bases, with 10 bases lying between them.